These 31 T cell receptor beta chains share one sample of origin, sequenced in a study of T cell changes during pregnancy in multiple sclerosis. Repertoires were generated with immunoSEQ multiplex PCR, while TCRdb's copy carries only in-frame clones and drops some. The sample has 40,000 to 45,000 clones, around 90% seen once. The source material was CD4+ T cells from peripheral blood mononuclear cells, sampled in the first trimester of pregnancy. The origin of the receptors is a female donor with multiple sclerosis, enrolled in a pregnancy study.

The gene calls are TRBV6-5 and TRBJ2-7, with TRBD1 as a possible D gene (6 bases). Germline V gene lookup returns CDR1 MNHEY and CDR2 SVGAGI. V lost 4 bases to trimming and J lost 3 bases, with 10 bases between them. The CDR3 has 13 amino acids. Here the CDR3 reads CASSSTGDYEQYF. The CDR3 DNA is TGTGCCAGCAGTTCGACAGGTGACTACGAGCAGTACTTC.

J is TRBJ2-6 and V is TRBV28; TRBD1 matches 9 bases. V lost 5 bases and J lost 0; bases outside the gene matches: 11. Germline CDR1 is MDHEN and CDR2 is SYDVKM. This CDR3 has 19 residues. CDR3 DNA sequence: TGTGCCAGCAGTACACATAGGGGGACAGGGTTCTCTGGGGCCAACGTCCTGACTTTC. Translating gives CASSTHRGTGFSGANVLTF.

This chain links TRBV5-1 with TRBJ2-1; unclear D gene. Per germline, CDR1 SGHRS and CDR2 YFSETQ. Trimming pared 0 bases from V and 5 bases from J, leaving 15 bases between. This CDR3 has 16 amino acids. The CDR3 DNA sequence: TGCGCCAGCAGCTTGGATGCGCTTCCTCCAAACAATGAGCAGTTCTTC. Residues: CASSLDALPPNNEQFF.

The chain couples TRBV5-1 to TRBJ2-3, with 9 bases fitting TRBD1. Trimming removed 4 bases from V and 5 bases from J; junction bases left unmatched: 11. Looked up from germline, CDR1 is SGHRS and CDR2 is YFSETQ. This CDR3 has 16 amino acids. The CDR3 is CASSTGGGSGKDTQYF. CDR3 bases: TGCGCCAGCAGCACAGGGGGCGGGAGCGGGAAAGATACGCAGTATTTT.

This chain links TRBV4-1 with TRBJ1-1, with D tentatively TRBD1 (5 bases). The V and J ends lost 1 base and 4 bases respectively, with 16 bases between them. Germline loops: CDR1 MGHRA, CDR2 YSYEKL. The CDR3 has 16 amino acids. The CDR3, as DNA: TGCGCCAGCAGCCAAGTTGGAAGGGGAAGATCCACTGAAGCTTTCTTT. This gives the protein CASSQVGRGRSTEAFF.

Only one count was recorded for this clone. The CDR3 loop reads CASSPLIGSGYYEQYF. CDR3 in DNA: TGTGCCAGCAGTCCTCTTATAGGTAGCGGGTACTACGAGCAGTACTTC. The V gene is TRBV27, the J gene TRBJ2-7; 7 bases are a match to TRBD2. Germline loops: CDR1 MNHEY, CDR2 SMNVEV (reference sequence). The CDR3 is made up of 16 amino acids. After removal of 5 bases from V and 3 bases from J, the junction contained 13 bases not matched to a gene.

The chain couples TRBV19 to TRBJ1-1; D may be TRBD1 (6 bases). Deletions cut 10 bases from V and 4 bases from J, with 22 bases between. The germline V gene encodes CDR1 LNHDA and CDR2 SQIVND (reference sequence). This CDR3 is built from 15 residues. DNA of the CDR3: TGTGCCACCCGGACCGGGGGGGCCGGCGCCACTGAAGCTTTCTTT. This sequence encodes CATRTGGAGATEAFF.

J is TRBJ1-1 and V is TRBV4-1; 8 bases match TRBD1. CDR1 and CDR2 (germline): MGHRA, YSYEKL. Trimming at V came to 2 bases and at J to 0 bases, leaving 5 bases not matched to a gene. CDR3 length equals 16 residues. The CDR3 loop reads CASSQQDRVLNTEAFF. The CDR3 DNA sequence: TGCGCCAGCAGCCAACAGGACAGGGTATTGAACACTGAAGCTTTCTTT.

For the CDR3, the DNA is TGTGCCAGCAGCCTTCGACAGGGGGAGTCGAGGGAGCTGTTTTTT. Protein sequence: CASSLRQGESRELFF. The gene calls are TRBV4-2 and TRBJ2-2; TRBD1 matches at 9 bases. J gave up 9 bases and V 4 bases, and 9 bases lay outside the gene matches. This CDR3 comprises 15 residues. The V gene's germline CDR1 is LGHNA and CDR2 YNFKEQ.

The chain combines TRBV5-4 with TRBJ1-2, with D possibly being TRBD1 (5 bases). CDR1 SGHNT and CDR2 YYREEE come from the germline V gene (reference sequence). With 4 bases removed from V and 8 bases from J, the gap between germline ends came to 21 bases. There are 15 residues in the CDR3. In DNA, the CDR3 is TGTGCCAGCAGCAGGTCCCTCATAGGGGAGGGGGGCTACACCTTC. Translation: CASSRSLIGEGGYTF.

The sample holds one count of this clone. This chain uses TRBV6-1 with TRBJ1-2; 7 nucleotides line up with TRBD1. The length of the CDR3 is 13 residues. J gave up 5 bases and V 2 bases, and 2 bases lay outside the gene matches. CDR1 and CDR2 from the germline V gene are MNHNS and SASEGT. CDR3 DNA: TGTGCCAGCAGTGAAAGACAGGGTTATGGCTACACCTTC. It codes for CASSERQGYGYTF.

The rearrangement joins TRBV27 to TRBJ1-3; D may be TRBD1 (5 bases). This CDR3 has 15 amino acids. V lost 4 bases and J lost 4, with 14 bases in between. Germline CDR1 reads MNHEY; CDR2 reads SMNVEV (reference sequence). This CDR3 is CASSYQGAGGNTIYF. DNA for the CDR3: TGTGCCAGCAGTTATCAAGGGGCCGGGGGAAACACCATATATTTT.

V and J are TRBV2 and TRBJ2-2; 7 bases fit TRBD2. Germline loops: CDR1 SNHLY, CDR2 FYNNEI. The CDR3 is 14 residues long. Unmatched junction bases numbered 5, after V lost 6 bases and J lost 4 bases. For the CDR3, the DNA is TGTGCCAGCAGAGGCGGGAGTAGCACCGGGGAGCTGTTTTTT. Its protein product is CASRGGSSTGELFF.

The CDR3, as DNA: TGTGCCAGCTCACCAGAAGTAGACTACGAGCAGTACTTC. The encoded protein is CASSPEVDYEQYF. This rearrangement joins TRBV18 to TRBJ2-7; D remains unclear. The CDR3 is made up of 13 amino acids. Trimming cost V 2 bases and J 3 bases, with 8 bases left between them. From germline, CDR1 is KGHSH and CDR2 LQKENI.

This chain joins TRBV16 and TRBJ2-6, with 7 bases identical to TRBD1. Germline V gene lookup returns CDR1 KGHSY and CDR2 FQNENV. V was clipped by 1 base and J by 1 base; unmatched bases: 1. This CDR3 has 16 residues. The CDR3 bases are TGTGCCAGCAGCCAATACAGGGGATCTGGGGCCAACGTCCTGACTTTC. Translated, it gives CASSQYRGSGANVLTF.

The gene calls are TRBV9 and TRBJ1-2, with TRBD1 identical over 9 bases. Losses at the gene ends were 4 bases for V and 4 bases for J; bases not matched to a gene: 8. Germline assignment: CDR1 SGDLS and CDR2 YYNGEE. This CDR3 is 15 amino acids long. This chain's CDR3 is CASSPGDRVTYGYTF. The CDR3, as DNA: TGTGCCAGCAGCCCCGGGGACAGGGTAACCTATGGCTACACCTTC.

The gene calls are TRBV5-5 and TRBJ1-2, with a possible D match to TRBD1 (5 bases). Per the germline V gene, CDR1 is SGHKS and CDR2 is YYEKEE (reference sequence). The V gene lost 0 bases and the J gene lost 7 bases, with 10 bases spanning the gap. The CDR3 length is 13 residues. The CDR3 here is CASSLEGKSGYTF. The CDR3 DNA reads TGTGCCAGCAGCTTGGAGGGGAAGAGTGGCTACACCTTC.

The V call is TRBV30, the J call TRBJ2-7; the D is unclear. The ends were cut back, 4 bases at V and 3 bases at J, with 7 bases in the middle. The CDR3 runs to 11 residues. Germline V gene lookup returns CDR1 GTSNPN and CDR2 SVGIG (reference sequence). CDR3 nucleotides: TGTGCCTGGAAGCCTGACTACGAGCAGTACTTC. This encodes CAWKPDYEQYF.

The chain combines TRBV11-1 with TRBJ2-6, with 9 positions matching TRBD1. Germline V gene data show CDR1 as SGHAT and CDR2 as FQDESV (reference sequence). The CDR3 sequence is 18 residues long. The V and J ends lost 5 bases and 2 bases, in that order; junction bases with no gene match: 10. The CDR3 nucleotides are TGTGCCAGCAGCGCCGGGACAGGGAAGTTCGCTGGGGCCAACGTCCTGACTTTC. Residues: CASSAGTGKFAGANVLTF.

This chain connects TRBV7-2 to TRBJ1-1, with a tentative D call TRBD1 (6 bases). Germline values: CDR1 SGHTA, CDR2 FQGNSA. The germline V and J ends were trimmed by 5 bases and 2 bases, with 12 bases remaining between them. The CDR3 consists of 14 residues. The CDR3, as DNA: TGTGCCAGCAGCCCTTACAGGGATAACACTGAAGCTTTCTTT. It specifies CASSPYRDNTEAFF.

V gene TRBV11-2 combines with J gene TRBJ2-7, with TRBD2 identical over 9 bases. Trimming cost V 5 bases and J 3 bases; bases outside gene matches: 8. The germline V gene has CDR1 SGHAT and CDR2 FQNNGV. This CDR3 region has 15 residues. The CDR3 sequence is CASSARLAESYEQYF. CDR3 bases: TGTGCCAGCAGCGCCCGACTAGCGGAGAGCTACGAGCAGTACTTC.

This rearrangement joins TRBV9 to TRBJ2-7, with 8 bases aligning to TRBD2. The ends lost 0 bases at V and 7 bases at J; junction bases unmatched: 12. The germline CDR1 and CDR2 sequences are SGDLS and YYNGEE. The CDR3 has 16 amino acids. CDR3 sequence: CASSVGPSAGGREQYF. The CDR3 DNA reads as TGTGCCAGCAGCGTAGGCCCTTCGGCGGGAGGCCGGGAGCAGTACTTC.

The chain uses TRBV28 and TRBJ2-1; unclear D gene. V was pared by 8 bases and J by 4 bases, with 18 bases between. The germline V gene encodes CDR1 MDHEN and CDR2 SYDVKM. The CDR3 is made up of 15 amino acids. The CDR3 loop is CASALVGSGYNEQFF. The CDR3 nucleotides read TGTGCCAGCGCGCTCGTCGGTTCAGGATACAATGAGCAGTTCTTC. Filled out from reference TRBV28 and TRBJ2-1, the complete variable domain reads DVKVTQSSRYLVKRTGEKVFLECVQDMDHENMFWYRQDPGLGLRLIYFSYDVKMKEKGDIPEGYSVSREKKERFSLILESASTNQTSMYLCASALVGSGYNEQFFGPGTRLTVL.

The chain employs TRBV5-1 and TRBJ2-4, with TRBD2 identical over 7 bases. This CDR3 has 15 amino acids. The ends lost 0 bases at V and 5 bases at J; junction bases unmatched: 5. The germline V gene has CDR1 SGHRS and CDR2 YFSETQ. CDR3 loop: CASSLGGGRENIQYF. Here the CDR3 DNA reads TGCGCCAGCAGCTTGGGAGGCGGGAGAGAAAACATTCAGTACTTC.

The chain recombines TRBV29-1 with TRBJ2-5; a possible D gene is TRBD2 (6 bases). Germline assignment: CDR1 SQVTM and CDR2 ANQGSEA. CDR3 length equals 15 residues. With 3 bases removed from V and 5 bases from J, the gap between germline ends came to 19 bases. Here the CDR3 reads CSVDSFTGAGETQYF. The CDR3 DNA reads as TGCAGCGTTGACTCGTTTACGGGAGCTGGGGAGACCCAGTACTTC.

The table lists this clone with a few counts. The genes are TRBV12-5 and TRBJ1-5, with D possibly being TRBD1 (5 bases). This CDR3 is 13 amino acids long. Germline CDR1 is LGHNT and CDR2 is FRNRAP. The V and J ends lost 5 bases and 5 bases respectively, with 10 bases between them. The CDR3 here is CASGGTSDQPQHF. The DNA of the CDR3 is TGTGCTAGTGGTGGGACTTCAGATCAGCCCCAGCATTTT.

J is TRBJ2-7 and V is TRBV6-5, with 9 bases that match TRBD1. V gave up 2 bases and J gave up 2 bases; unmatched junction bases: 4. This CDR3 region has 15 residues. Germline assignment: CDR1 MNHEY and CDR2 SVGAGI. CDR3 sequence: CASSYHRTGAYEQYF. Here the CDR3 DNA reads TGTGCCAGCAGTTACCACCGGACAGGGGCCTACGAGCAGTACTTC.

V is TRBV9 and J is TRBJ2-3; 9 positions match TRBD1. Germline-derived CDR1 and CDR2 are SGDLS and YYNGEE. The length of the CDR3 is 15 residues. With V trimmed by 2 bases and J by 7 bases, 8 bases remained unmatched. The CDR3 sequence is CASSVGQGIGYTQYF. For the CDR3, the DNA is TGTGCCAGCAGCGTCGGACAGGGGATCGGATATACGCAGTATTTT.

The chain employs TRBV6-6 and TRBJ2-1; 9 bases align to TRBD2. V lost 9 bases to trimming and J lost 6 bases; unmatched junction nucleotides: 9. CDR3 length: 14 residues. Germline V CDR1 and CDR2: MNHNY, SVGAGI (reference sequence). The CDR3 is CASNSGSGGNEQFF. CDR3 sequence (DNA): TGTGCCAGTAATAGCGGGAGCGGGGGCAATGAGCAGTTCTTC.

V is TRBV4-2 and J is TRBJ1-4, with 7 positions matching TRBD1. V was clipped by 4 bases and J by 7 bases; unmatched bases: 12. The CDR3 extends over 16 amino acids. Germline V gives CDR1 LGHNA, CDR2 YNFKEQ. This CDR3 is CASSRQGFPRSEKLFF. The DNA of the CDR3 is TGTGCCAGCAGCCGACAGGGTTTCCCCCGAAGTGAAAAACTGTTTTTT.

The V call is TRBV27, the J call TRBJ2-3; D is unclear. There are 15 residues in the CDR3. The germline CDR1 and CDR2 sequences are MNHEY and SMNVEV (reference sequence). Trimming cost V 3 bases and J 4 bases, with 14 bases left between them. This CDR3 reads CASSFWAGPADTQYF. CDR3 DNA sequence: TGTGCCAGCAGTTTTTGGGCAGGCCCGGCAGATACGCAGTATTTT.